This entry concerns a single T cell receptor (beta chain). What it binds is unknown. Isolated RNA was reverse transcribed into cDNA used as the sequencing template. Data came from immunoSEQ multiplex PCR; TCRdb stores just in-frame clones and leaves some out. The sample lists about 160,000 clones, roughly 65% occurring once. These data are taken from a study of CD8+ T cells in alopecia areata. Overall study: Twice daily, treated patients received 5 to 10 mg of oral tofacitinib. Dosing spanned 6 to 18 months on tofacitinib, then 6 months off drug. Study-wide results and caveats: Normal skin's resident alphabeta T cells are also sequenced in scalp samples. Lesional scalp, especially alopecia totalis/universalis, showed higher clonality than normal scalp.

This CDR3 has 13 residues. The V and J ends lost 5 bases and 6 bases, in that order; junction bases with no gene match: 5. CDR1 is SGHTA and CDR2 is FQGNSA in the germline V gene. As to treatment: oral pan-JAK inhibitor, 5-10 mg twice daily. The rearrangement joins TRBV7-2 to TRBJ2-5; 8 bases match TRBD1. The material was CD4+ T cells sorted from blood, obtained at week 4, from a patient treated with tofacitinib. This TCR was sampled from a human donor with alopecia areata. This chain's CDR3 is CASSPGTGQTQYF. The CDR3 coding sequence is TGTGCCAGCAGCCCGGGGACAGGACAGACCCAGTACTTC. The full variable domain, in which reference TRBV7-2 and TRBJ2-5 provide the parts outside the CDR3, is GAGVSQSPSNKVTEKGKDVELRCDPISGHTALYWYRQSLGQGLEFLIYFQGNSAPDKSGLPSDRFSAERTGGSVSTLTIQRTQQEDSAVYLCASSPGTGQTQYFGPGTRLLVL.